This T cell receptor beta chain was sequenced in a study of blood T cell repertoires in COVID-19 (dated by TCRdb to the early 2020s). In terms of the full investigation: The collaborator samples originated in the United States, Italy and Spain and spanned the acute and convalescent phases of COVID-19. Where available, HLA class I and class II types were obtained from metadata supplied by the sample provider rather than from assay-based typing. Deeply sampled blood TCRbeta repertoires from subjects exposed to, actively infected with, or recovered from COVID-19 were included in the dataset. The repertoires were released in a freely available public database intended as a resource for research on the immune response to SARS-CoV-2. The material from the prospective study consisted of cDNA or gDNA derived from T cells, B-cell-depleted T cells, or PBMCs. Samples were obtained from the ongoing ImmuneRACE study (first 160 participants) and from about 1,300 subjects provided by 6 global collaborators. Nearly every sample came with metadata listing a de-identified subject ID, COVID-19 status, age in years and sex. General findings and caveats noted by the study authors: How much clinical and demographic metadata was included differed by source and by participant, and the metadata was provided uncurated.

On this clone itself: No antigen is known for it. The record has no base qualities; no much larger clone is one base away.

Unmatched junction bases come to 5, with V trimmed by 6 bases and J by 4 bases. The germline V gene (reference sequence) supplies CDR1 MNHNY and CDR2 SVGAGI. Taken from cysteine to phenylalanine, the CDR3 has 14 residues. Left in the record is the CDR3 DNA by itself, 42 bases read in frame from the first base. TCRbeta CDR3 regions were amplified from genomic DNA by means of the immunoSEQ Assay, a bias-controlled multiplex PCR. The original pipeline was this. The number of nucleated cells in each sample was estimated by amplification of reference gene primers within the assay. To quantify the absolute abundance of each unique TCRbeta CDR3 rearrangement, sequence reads were collapsed and filtered. Productive Simpson clonality was computed per sample as the square root of Simpson's diversity index over productive rearrangements. In its TCRdb copy, this immuneACCESS table keeps in-frame sequences only and misses some clones. Where compared with another copy, unresolved V genes explain less than half of these, and the others have no known cause. Clonal size and the V and J genes are those of that table, whereas D and trimming came from the DNA. Present in this sample are 200,000 to 250,000 clones, 75% to 85% of which were seen just once. Less than 6% of the sample is held by the ten biggest clonotypes.

In Seattle, one collaborating source enrolled patients while the infection was active and tracked those patients longitudinally over the course of disease. Collaborating institutions collected whole blood in K2EDTA tubes following their own protocols. For TCRbeta analysis, collaborators shipped samples in one of three forms: frozen whole blood, isolated PBMCs, or DNA extracted from either of those sample types. The receptor was isolated from a woman between 70 and 85 years old with COVID-19, enrolled during active disease. The material sequenced was peripheral blood. This chain is built from TRBV6-6 and TRBJ2-5; 10 junctional bases match TRBD2. The nucleotide sequence reads as follows: TGTGCCAGCAGGACCATAGCGGGAGGAGAGACCCAGTACTTC. Its translation is CASRTIAGGETQYF.